The 14 T cell receptor beta chains presented below share a single source sample, sequenced in a study of human T cells and chemical hapten exposure. Time point in this sample: healthy volunteer bleed at 2 weeks. Unfractionated whole blood was the source of the extracted total RNA. TCRdb re-derived calls from the RACE reads in MiXCR, one entry per CDR3 protein. The sample holds roughly 100,000 distinct CDR3 sequences, about 8.6% seen once. Sequencing was done on a sample of whole blood. The receptor source for this set is a female donor in good health. Some clones in this sample may be carry-over from other donors' samples.

The chain recombines TRBV7-9 with TRBJ2-2; D remains ambiguous. Looked up from germline, CDR1 is SEHNR and CDR2 is FQNEAQ (reference sequence). CDR3 length: 15 residues. With 2 bases removed from V and 0 bases from J, the gap between germline ends came to 7 bases. As DNA, the CDR3 is TGTGCCAGCAGCTTATCCGCATCGAACACCGGGGAGCTGTTTTTT. It specifies CASSLSASNTGELFF.

This clonotype was seen repeatedly, ten times or more. The chain has TRBV7-9 and TRBJ2-7; 7 bases map to TRBD1. Germline V CDR1 and CDR2: SEHNR, FQNEAQ (reference sequence). CDR3 length: 15 amino acids. Trimming removed 4 bases from V and 1 base from J; junction bases left unmatched: 7. CDR3 residues: CASSSTDRLSYEQYF. The CDR3 DNA is TGTGCCAGCAGCTCCACGGACAGGTTGTCCTACGAGCAGTACTTC. Full variable domain (remainder filled in from reference TRBV7-9 and TRBJ2-7): DTGVSQNPRHKITKRGQNVTFRCDPISEHNRLYWYRQTLGQGPEFLTYFQNEAQLEKSRLLSDRFSAERPKGSFSTLEIQRTEQGDSAMYLCASSSTDRLSYEQYFGPGTRLTVT.

This clonotype was seen a handful of times. The chain has TRBV6-5 and TRBJ2-4; D is possibly TRBD1 (5 bases). The CDR3 spans 12 residues. Germline-derived CDR1 and CDR2 are MNHEY and SVGAGI. Between the trimmed V and J ends, which lost 6 bases and 8 bases, there was a span of 11 bases. The CDR3 is CASRGLGDIQYF. For the CDR3, the DNA is TGTGCCAGCAGGGGTTTAGGGGACATTCAGTACTTC.

The chain uses TRBV6-5 and TRBJ2-5; D gene unclear. CDR1 and CDR2 (germline): MNHEY, SVGAGI. The length of the CDR3 is 15 residues. Trimming removed 0 bases at V and 3 bases at J, with 11 bases between. The CDR3 spells CASSYSFLRKETQYF. The CDR3 nucleotides read TGTGCCAGCAGTTACTCTTTTCTCAGGAAAGAGACCCAGTACTTC.

This chain uses TRBV4-1 with TRBJ2-3; 11 bases are a match to TRBD2. V lost 1 base, J lost 5 bases, and 8 bases stayed unmatched. This CDR3 spans 17 amino acids. Per the germline V gene, CDR1 is MGHRA and CDR2 is YSYEKL. In nucleotides, the CDR3 is TGCGCCAGCAGCCAAGTGACTAGCGGGATGTTAATAGATACGCAGTATTTT. The encoded protein is CASSQVTSGMLIDTQYF.

The V and J genes are TRBV12-3 or TRBV12-4 and TRBJ1-2, with D unclear. This CDR3 contains 13 residues. V was shortened by 2 bases and J by 8 bases, with 12 bases between the two germline ends. The CDR3 is CASSLQQLMGYTF. CDR3 nucleotide sequence: TGTGCCAGCAGTTTACAACAGTTAATGGGCTACACCTTC.

This clonotype has more than one count but fewer than ten. The chain links TRBV4-3 to TRBJ2-2; TRBD2 matches 12 bases. The V and J ends lost 1 base and 3 bases, in that order; junction bases with no gene match: 0. Germline lookup yields CDR1 LGHNA and CDR2 YSLEER. The CDR3 contains 16 residues. The chain's CDR3 is CASSQGLAGDTGELFF. The CDR3 DNA follows: TGCGCCAGCAGCCAAGGACTAGCGGGGGACACCGGGGAGCTGTTTTTT.

This clonotype was observed a few times. The chain carries TRBV21-1 and TRBJ2-6; the table's D call, TRBD1, was not checked against the DNA. TRBV21-1 is flagged as a pseudogene. CDR3 length equals 18 residues. The CDR3 loop reads CASSTRQIPSSGANVLTF. In nucleotides, the CDR3 is TGTGCCAGCAGCACACGACAGATACCAAGCTCTGGGGCCAACGTCCTGACTTTC.

Written as DNA, the CDR3 is TGTGCCAGCAGCCGTCCGGGACTAGCGGGAGGCCTACGTCGGCAGTTCTTC. Its translation: CASSRPGLAGGLRRQFF. The chain combines TRBV7-9 with TRBJ2-1; 15 positions match TRBD2. There are 17 residues in the CDR3. V lost 5 bases, J lost 12 bases, and 14 bases stayed unmatched. Germline V gene lookup returns CDR1 SEHNR and CDR2 FQNEAQ (reference sequence).

The gene calls are TRBV4-3 and TRBJ1-2; no clear D. The CDR3 sequence is 15 residues long. The V gene lost 0 bases and the J gene lost 5 bases, with 13 bases spanning the gap. Germline CDR1 reads LGHNA; CDR2 reads YSLEER. The CDR3 loop reads CASSQESGASYGYTF. The CDR3 DNA is TGCGCCAGCAGCCAAGAGTCGGGAGCGTCTTATGGCTACACCTTC.

In its sample, this clonotype was seen many times. V usage is TRBV4-1 and J usage is TRBJ2-7; TRBD2 matches at 8 bases. Germline trimming cut 0 bases from V and 3 bases from J; bases unmatched to any gene: 4. The CDR3 sequence is 15 residues long. In germline, CDR1 is MGHRA, CDR2 YSYEKL. The CDR3 region is CASSQEGGTSYEQYF. Written as DNA, the CDR3 is TGCGCCAGCAGCCAAGAGGGCGGGACTAGCTACGAGCAGTACTTC.

This clonotype was recorded a few times. This rearrangement joins TRBV7-9 to TRBJ1-1; D gene unclear. Deletions cut 6 bases from V and 8 bases from J, with 10 bases between. The CDR3 runs 11 residues. Germline V CDR1 and CDR2: SEHNR, FQNEAQ (reference sequence). The CDR3 here is CASSPLQEAFF. The CDR3 region has the DNA TGTGCCAGCAGTCCGCTCCAGGAAGCTTTCTTT.

In its sample, this clonotype was seen a few times. This chain joins TRBV6-1 and TRBJ2-1; a possible D gene is TRBD2 (6 bases). CDR3 length: 13 amino acids. The germline V gene encodes CDR1 MNHNS and CDR2 SASEGT. The ends were cut back, 3 bases at V and 6 bases at J, with 9 bases in the middle. CDR3 amino acids: CASSDGTFNEQFF. Here the CDR3 DNA reads TGTGCCAGCAGTGACGGGACTTTCAATGAGCAGTTCTTC.

This clonotype was detected only a few times. The chain joins TRBV5-1 to TRBJ1-5; 8 bases line up with TRBD1. Germline CDR1 and CDR2: SGHRS and YFSETQ. The length of the CDR3 is 15 residues. V lost 0 bases and J lost 6; bases outside the gene matches: 5. The CDR3 DNA reads TGCGCCAGCAGCTTGGCAGGGGGCCTGGGTCAGCCCCAGCATTTT. It translates to CASSLAGGLGQPQHF.